A selection of T cell receptor beta chains follows, all from one sample in a study of OX40 agonist ivuxolimab in advanced cancers. The assay was immunoSEQ multiplex PCR, and TCRdb's table has in-frame clones only and misses some. The sample includes about 40,000 clones, around 80% of them seen just once. This material consisted of CD4+ or CD8+ T cells sorted from blood, taken in a trial of the OX40 agonist ivuxolimab. The source is an adult with an advanced solid tumor such as melanoma, head and neck, liver or kidney cancer. The conserved cysteine and the conserved F or W are not part of the CDR3 here.

length: 10
V: TRBV6-4
CDR3: ASGSNTGELF

length: 11
V: TRBV6-6
CDR3: ASAPGRTGELF

length: 12
V: TRBV28
CDR3: ASIRDRDNQPQH

length: 14
V: TRBV7-3
CDR3: ASSLTGTGVWNEAF

length: 16
V: TRBV9
CDR3: ASSVRQGMSVGHQPQH

length: 10
V: TRBV18
CDR3: ASSTRAYEQY

length: 12
V: TRBV15
CDR3: ATSRDSQGHEQY

length: 8
V: TRBV29-1
CDR3: SVESEKLF

length: 14
V: TRBV9
CDR3: ASSPVGNGATYEQY

length: 12
V: TRBV27
CDR3: ASSQASGRYEQY

length: 13
V: TRBV9
CDR3: ASSVSSGGATEQF

length: 13
V: TRBV5-6
CDR3: ASSWGLRGTDTQY

length: 10
V: TRBV6-1
CDR3: ASSEALDEQF

length: 12
V: TRBV7-2
CDR3: ASSLGPLNTEAF

length: 12
V: TRBV19
CDR3: ASSIGQFTYEQY

length: 15
V: TRBV7-8
CDR3: ASSLAVLSGLKDGYT

length: 14
V: TRBV6-5
CDR3: ASSYSLQGRSGGYT

length: 11
V: TRBV19
CDR3: ASSTRTGLGYT